This T cell receptor (beta chain) was sequenced in a study of cytomegalovirus exposure and HLA in healthy donors. Trimming stripped 3 bases from V and 4 bases from J, with 12 bases between. Germline lookup yields CDR1 SEHNR and CDR2 FQNEAQ (reference sequence). CDR3 length: 14 residues. A word on this clone: Antigen specificity is unknown.

Amplification used 60 Vbeta primers and 13 Jbeta primers. Assay: immunoSEQ multiplex PCR; the TCRdb copy retains only in-frame clones and omits some. The table records under 200,000 clones, roughly 80% of them present only once. Study-level results: It has been reported that TCR beta sequences accurately predicted the HLA-A and HLA-B alleles of most subjects.

The chain links TRBV7-9 to TRBJ1-1; weak D call: TRBD1 (6 bases). The specimen was PBMCs. The clonotype originates from a woman aged 40-49 years in good health and CMV-seronegative. CDR3 in DNA: TGTGCCAGCAGCTTTCAGGGGACGGCCACTGAAGCTTTCTTT. Its protein is CASSFQGTATEAFF.